The clone carrying this TCR beta chain has more than one count but fewer than ten. Antigen specificity is unknown. These data originate in a study of beta chain features in type 1 diabetes. The study's findings and limits: The naive, central memory and Treg TCRB repertoires of patients appeared to be more similar to one another than those of healthy donors.

Sequencing targeted expressed TCRB transcripts, as all isolated RNA had been reverse transcribed. Repertoires were generated with immunoSEQ multiplex PCR, while TCRdb's copy carries only in-frame clones and drops some. The top ten hold approximately 0.087% of the sample, which has about 620,000 clones, around 15% seen once. The CDR3 length is 18 residues. With 3 bases removed from V and 1 base from J, the gap between germline ends came to 19 bases. Germline values: CDR1 KGHSH, CDR2 LQKENI. Based on CD45RO/CCR7/CD25/CD127/CD95/CD27, CD4+ regulatory, stem cell-like memory, naive and central memory cells were sorted.

Specimen: naive CD4+ T cells from blood. The V gene is TRBV18, the J gene TRBJ2-1; the D gene is possibly TRBD2 (6 bases). This TCR was recovered from a man aged 18-30 years in good health. The CDR3 DNA follows: TGTGCCAGCTCACCGAGTACTAGCTTCGGTTTGTCCTACAATGAGCAGTTCTTC. Residues: CASSPSTSFGLSYNEQFF.